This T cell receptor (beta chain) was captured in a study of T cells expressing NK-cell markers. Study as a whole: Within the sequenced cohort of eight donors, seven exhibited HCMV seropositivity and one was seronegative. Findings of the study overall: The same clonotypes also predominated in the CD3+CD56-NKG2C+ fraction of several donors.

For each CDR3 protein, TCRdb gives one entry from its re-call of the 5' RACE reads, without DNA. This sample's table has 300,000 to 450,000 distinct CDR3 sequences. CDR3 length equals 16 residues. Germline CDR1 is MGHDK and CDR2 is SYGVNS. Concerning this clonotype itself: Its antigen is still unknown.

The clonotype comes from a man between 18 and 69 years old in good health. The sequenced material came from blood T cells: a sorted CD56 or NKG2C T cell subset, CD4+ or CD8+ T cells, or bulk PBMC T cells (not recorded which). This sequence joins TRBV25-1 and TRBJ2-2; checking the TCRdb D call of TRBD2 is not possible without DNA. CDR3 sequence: CASSESGGGAKAELFF.